This T cell receptor beta chain was obtained from a study of T cell responses to AZD1222 COVID-19 vaccine. V shed 4 bases and J shed 0 bases, with 20 bases lying between them. CDR3 length: 18 amino acids. Germline V gene data show CDR1 as SGDLS and CDR2 as YYNGEE. Produced via immunoSEQ multiplex PCR; TCRdb's table is partial and in-frame only. The data show over 130,000 clones, with approximately 92% seen just once and 3.6% held by the top ten. This clonotype was sampled from an adult who received the AZD1222 COVID-19 vaccine. This specimen consisted of peripheral blood, obtained 28 days after the second AZD1222 dose. The rearrangement joins TRBV9 to TRBJ1-3; maybe TRBD1 (5 bases). CDR3 bases: TGTGCCAGCAGCTCCCCAGGTCGGGGCGGGACCTCTGGAAACACCATATATTTT. Its translation: CASSSPGRGGTSGNTIYF.